This TCR beta chain is from a study of T cells in Graves' hyperthyroidism and ophthalmopathy (dated by TCRdb to about 2019). About the full investigation: Peripheral blood samples were taken at initial diagnosis, before any treatment was given. An independent validation cohort of under 20 hyperthyroidism patients and about 15 patients who later progressed to ophthalmopathy tested prospective prediction of ophthalmopathy. For training and testing, the 100 or so patients in the discovery cohort were randomly divided in a 7:3 ratio. After blood sampling, hyperthyroidism patients were treated with methimazole at a starting dose of 30 mg daily, and ophthalmopathy patients were treated with high-dose intravenous methylprednisolone. TCR Vbeta CDR3 sequencing of roughly 140 peripheral blood samples (43 ophthalmopathy, over 70 hyperthyroidism and around 17 progressor patients) is reported in the paper. To identify distinguishing TCR V-J signatures, a discovery cohort of 90 to 100 patients was used, comprising fewer than 45 with Graves' ophthalmopathy and about 59 with stable Graves' hyperthyroidism. Thyroid tissue and blood T-cell repertoires from six Graves' hyperthyroidism patients were also compared in the study.

Amplification of TCR beta CDR3 regions was carried out from RNA transcripts. For the first round of RT-PCR on the TCR CDR3, the HTBI primer set was used together with the Qiagen OneStep RT-PCR kit. The libraries were constructed in a second round of multiplex PCR and then size-selected and purified. The libraries were sequenced on an Illumina HiSeq2000 using paired-end 100 bp reads. Regarding the original processing steps: SOAPnuke was used to process the raw data, throwing out any read that contained adapters or uncalled bases, had a mean Phred below 15, or lacked an exact constant-primer or identifier match. High-quality paired reads were merged with COPE v1.2.5, and unique nucleotide sequences were defined as clonotypes. MiTCR v1.1 was used to align clonotypes to the IMGT TRBV, TRBD and TRBJ reference segments. Analysis was restricted to V-J combinations with a frequency above 0.0001, which covered roughly 99% of repertoires. The TCS score was defined as F50 (clonal expansion) divided by E x V (chaos), with BLOSUM62-based TCRdist calculated between CDR3 peptides within each V-J. Welch's t-statistics and random forest reduced roughly 500 V-J features to some 14, which were used in a naive Bayes classifier (R e1071). TCRdb cleaned the public reads at Q25 with fastp, built clones with MiXCR and kept in-frame beta chains. Identical CDR3 protein sequences are pooled into one entry, listed with their most common genes and DNA. These V and J calls rely on TCRdb rather than the paper's analysis. The sample table contains 350,000 to 450,000 distinct CDR3 sequences; only one count was recorded for more than 11% of them. 11% of the sample belongs to the ten largest clones.

Graves' hyperthyroidism was defined as stable when no progression to ophthalmopathy occurred over 18 months of follow-up. Hyperthyroidism patients were newly diagnosed, with disease duration under 2 months, and aged 18 to 65 years. Exclusion was applied to patients with uncontrolled infections, other autoimmune diseases, pregnancy or lactation. Diagnoses were established on the basis of clinical symptoms, serum thyroxine and TRAb, thyroid ultrasound, and orbital computed tomography. Ficoll-Paque density gradient centrifugation was used to isolate PBMCs from approximately 11 ml of fresh peripheral blood. Total RNA was extracted using Trizol reagent, and RNA quality was assessed on an Agilent 2100 Bioanalyzer. The CDR3 spans 15 residues, from the cysteine through the phenylalanine. The read is trimmed to its CDR3 DNA, 45 bases read in frame from base 1. CDR1 and CDR2 are read off the germline V gene as MNHNS and SASEGT. Relative to germline, V is missing 6 bases and J is missing 6 bases, with 5 bases of the junction outside any gene match.

Broader findings and caveats from the paper: No statistical method was used to fix the sample size in advance, and group allocation was not hidden from the investigators. Blood samples also contained most of the expanded thyroid clonotypes (frequency above 0.001), which suggests that blood repertoires may reflect thyroid immune responses. In validation, progression to ophthalmopathy was predicted by the model with around 71% sensitivity and around 76% specificity, a median of roughly six months before onset. Ophthalmopathy was separated from stable hyperthyroidism by a 13 V-J signature model, with over 85% sensitivity and 81% to 82% specificity obtained in cross-validation and 80%/75% obtained in testing.

This clonotype was seen repeatedly, ten times or more. No cognate antigen has been identified for it. Per-base qualities were not stored, and no clone one base away is much larger. The rearranged chain carries TRBV6-1 and TRBJ2-1; the central 13 bases match TRBD2. Sequenced material: blood. The sequence was collected from a woman aged 60 to 75 with Graves' hyperthyroidism. Here the CDR3 is given as CASSRLAGGSNEQFF. The nucleotide sequence is TGTGCCAGCAGCAGACTAGCGGGAGGATCCAATGAGCAGTTCTTC.